A single sample is the source of the 11 T cell receptor beta chains below, sequenced in a study of cytomegalovirus exposure and HLA in healthy donors. Profiled with immunoSEQ multiplex PCR; TCRdb holds only in-frame clones, not every one. Among a few hundred thousand clones listed, roughly 88% were seen once. Sequences were obtained from PBMCs. The receptors originated from a woman aged 18-30 years in good health and CMV-seronegative.

The chain links TRBV25-1 to TRBJ2-1; D not resolved. Germline loops: CDR1 MGHDK, CDR2 SYGVNS. Trimming took 6 bases from V and 7 from J, leaving 7 bases between them. CDR3 length: 11 residues. The CDR3: CASRSLNEQFF. DNA of the CDR3: TGTGCCAGCAGGAGTCTAAATGAGCAGTTCTTC.

The genes are TRBV5-1 and TRBJ2-3; 11 nucleotides agree with TRBD2. The germline V gene has CDR1 SGHRS and CDR2 YFSETQ. This CDR3 has 15 amino acids. V dropped 4 bases and J dropped 4; count of bases not matched to a gene: 5. The CDR3 is CASSHTSGSSDTQYF. As DNA, the CDR3 is TGCGCCAGCAGCCACACTAGCGGGAGTTCAGATACGCAGTATTTT.

The chain has TRBV27 and TRBJ2-7; TRBD1 matches 10 bases. CDR1 and CDR2 (germline): MNHEY, SMNVEV (reference sequence). V was clipped by 5 bases and J by 8 bases; unmatched bases: 12. The CDR3 sequence is 15 residues long. DNA for the CDR3: TGTGCCAGCAGTACAATGGGACAGGGGTTGATCAAGCAGTACTTC. Protein sequence: CASSTMGQGLIKQYF.

The DNA of the CDR3 is TGTGCCAGCAGCCTCGGGACTGTCGGGGATGAGCAGTTCTTC. Translation: CASSLGTVGDEQFF. V is TRBV4-2 and J is TRBJ2-1; perhaps TRBD2 as D (6 bases). CDR1 and CDR2 (germline): LGHNA, YNFKEQ. The CDR3 contains 14 residues. Deletions cut 4 bases from V and 8 bases from J, with 15 bases between.

This clone appeared a single time. An end of the junction differs from the germline gene, which may be a read error. The J gene is TRBJ2-3, the V gene TRBV5-1; D call uncertain. CDR1 is SGHRS and CDR2 is YFSETQ in the germline V gene. This CDR3 comprises 12 residues. CDR3 DNA sequence: TGTGCCAGCAGCTCCGGAATGAGGACGCAGTATTTT. It codes for CASSSGMRTQYF. Complete variable domain (other parts from reference TRBV5-1 and TRBJ2-3): KAGVTQTPRYLIKTRGQQVTLSCSPISGHRSVSWYQQTPGQGLQFLFEYFSETQRNKGNFPGRFSGRQFSNSRSEMNVSTLELGDSALYLCASSSGMRTQYFGPGTRLTVL.

The chain has TRBV28 and TRBJ1-5; 11 nucleotides line up with TRBD1. Per the germline V gene, CDR1 is MDHEN and CDR2 is SYDVKM. V shed 6 bases, J shed 6 bases, and the junction held 4 bases outside the gene matches. This CDR3 contains 14 residues. The CDR3 spells CASRRTGGFQPQHF. The DNA of the CDR3 is TGTGCCAGCAGGAGGACAGGGGGCTTTCAGCCCCAGCATTTT.

The chain combines TRBV28 with TRBJ2-2, with D possibly TRBD1 on 6 matching bases. This CDR3 has 17 amino acids. The V end lost 2 bases, the J end lost 1 base, and 14 bases lay between the germline ends. Looked up from germline, CDR1 is MDHEN and CDR2 is SYDVKM. CDR3 sequence reads: CASSLTLRQVNTGELFF. CDR3 DNA sequence: TGTGCCAGCAGTTTAACTCTTAGACAGGTGAACACCGGGGAGCTGTTTTTT. The full variable domain, rest sourced from reference TRBV28 and TRBJ2-2, is DVKVTQSSRYLVKRTGEKVFLECVQDMDHENMFWYRQDPGLGLRLIYFSYDVKMKEKGDIPEGYSVSREKKERFSLILESASTNQTSMYLCASSLTLRQVNTGELFFGEGSRLTVL.

This clone was observed a few times. The V and J genes are TRBV7-9 and TRBJ1-1; the D is unclear. Trimming cost V 0 bases and J 6 bases, with 5 bases left between them. The CDR3 extends over 12 amino acids. CDR1 is SEHNR and CDR2 is FQNEAQ in the germline V gene (reference sequence). The CDR3 region has the DNA TGTGCCAGCAGCTTAGCTACGGCTGAAGCTTTCTTT. The encoded protein is CASSLATAEAFF.

The rearrangement links TRBV5-1 to TRBJ2-1, with 8 bases that match TRBD1. This CDR3 has 16 amino acids. CDR1 is SGHRS and CDR2 is YFSETQ in the germline V gene. The V segment lost 2 bases and the J segment 0 bases; nucleotides outside the gene matches: 4. In DNA, the CDR3 is TGCGCCAGCAGCTTACAGGGGGACCTCTCCTACAATGAGCAGTTCTTC. Translation gives CASSLQGDLSYNEQFF.

The DNA of the CDR3 is TGTGCCAGCAGTCTGGCCCACCCAAGCTCCTACGAGCAGTACTTC. As protein: CASSLAHPSSYEQYF. The chain is built from TRBV11-2 and TRBJ2-7; D ambiguous. Germline lookup yields CDR1 SGHAT and CDR2 FQNNGV. The CDR3 is 15 residues long. Deletions cut 6 bases from V and 0 bases from J, with 15 bases between.

The chain carries TRBV14 and TRBJ1-1; D is uncertain. The CDR3 covers 13 residues. Germline lookup yields CDR1 SGHDN and CDR2 FVKESK. The ends were cut back, 5 bases at V and 1 base at J, with 8 bases in the middle. The CDR3 DNA follows: TGTGCCAGCAGCGGGCAAGGGAACACTGAAGCTTTCTTT. It is translated as CASSGQGNTEAFF.